This entry lists 29 T cell receptor beta chains sequenced from one sample in a study of blood T cells in healthy people across ages. Alongside a J-beta primer mix, a sample-barcoded 5' primer served in a second PCR lasting about 7 to 12 cycles. TCRdb called the 5' RACE reads again in MiXCR, with one record for every CDR3 protein. Of 1.5 million to 2 million distinct CDR3 sequences in the sample, roughly two fifths were seen once. Sequenced: blood. All receptors come from a human donor in good health.

The chain uses TRBV3-1 and TRBJ2-5; 10 bases fit TRBD1. With the DNA end fitting TRBJ2-7 better, the J assignment may be wrong. Germline V gives CDR1 LGHDT, CDR2 YNNKEL (reference sequence). The CDR3 totals 14 residues. This chain's CDR3 is CASSPMGQGSEQYF. The CDR3 nucleotides are TGTGCCAGCAGCCCTATGGGACAGGGGAGCGAGCAGTACTTC.

This clonotype was seen a few times. The rearrangement uses TRBV6-2 or TRBV6-3 and TRBJ1-4, with D possibly being TRBD1 (5 bases). The V and J ends lost 6 bases and 15 bases respectively, with 17 bases between them. The CDR3 is 12 amino acids. From germline, CDR1 is MNHEY and CDR2 SVGEGT. The CDR3 here is CASRETGREVFF. As DNA, the CDR3 is TGTGCCAGCAGAGAAACGGGGCGCGAAGTGTTTTTT.

This clonotype was counted a few times. V and J are TRBV5-5 and TRBJ1-1, with 7 positions matching TRBD1. Germline V gene lookup returns CDR1 SGHKS and CDR2 YYEKEE (reference sequence). There are 14 residues in the CDR3. J was trimmed by 3 bases and V by 5 bases; bases with no gene match: 7. The CDR3 is CASSYRGAYTEAFF. The CDR3 region has the DNA TGTGCCAGCAGTTACAGGGGCGCGTACACTGAAGCTTTCTTT.

This clonotype was seen repeatedly, ten times or more. The gene calls are TRBV28 and TRBJ2-7; no definite D call. The CDR3 length is 11 residues. With 10 bases removed from V and 0 bases from J, the gap between germline ends came to 7 bases. The germline gives CDR1 MDHEN, CDR2 SYDVKM. CDR3 nucleotides: TGTGCCACCATTGCCTCCTACGAGCAGTACTTC. This translates into CATIASYEQYF. Full variable domain (outside the CDR3, taken from reference TRBV28 and TRBJ2-7): DVKVTQSSRYLVKRTGEKVFLECVQDMDHENMFWYRQDPGLGLRLIYFSYDVKMKEKGDIPEGYSVSREKKERFSLILESASTNQTSMYLCATIASYEQYFGPGTRLTVT.

The chain combines TRBV9 with TRBJ1-2; TRBD1 is a possible D gene (5 bases). Trimming removed 3 bases at V and 8 bases at J, with 20 bases between. Germline-derived CDR1 and CDR2 are SGDLS and YYNGEE. This CDR3 contains 15 residues. CDR3 nucleotides: TGTGCCAGCAGCGGTATTACCTGGGGCCGGGGAGGCTACACCTTC. Translated: CASSGITWGRGGYTF.

The chain uses TRBV6-2 or TRBV6-3 and TRBJ2-1, with a weak D call TRBD1 (7 bases). Germline V lookup: CDR1 MNHEY, CDR2 SVGEGT. CDR3 length: 14 residues. V gave up 9 bases and J gave up 9 bases, with 21 bases separating them. The CDR3 region is CASISHRGGTEQFF. The CDR3 region has the DNA TGTGCCAGTATAAGCCACAGGGGAGGCACTGAGCAGTTCTTC.

The rearrangement uses TRBV7-2 and TRBJ1-1; a weak D match, TRBD1 (6 bases). The CDR3 length is 15 residues. V dropped 5 bases and J dropped 7 bases, with 20 bases sitting between them. CDR1 is SGHTA and CDR2 is FQGNSA in the germline V gene. The CDR3, as DNA: TGTGCCAGCAGCCTCGGAGGACAGCCCTTGGGTGAAGCTTTCTTT. Amino acid sequence: CASSLGGQPLGEAFF.

The chain carries TRBV28 and TRBJ1-2; the D gene is possibly TRBD1 (5 bases). Trimming left V 3 bases short and J 6 bases short, with 14 bases between. This CDR3 has 14 residues. Germline V gives CDR1 MDHEN, CDR2 SYDVKM. CDR3 nucleotides: TGTGCCAGCAGTTTCCCGGGACCCACTCATGGCTACACCTTC. The encoded protein is CASSFPGPTHGYTF.

As regards this clonotype: This likely traces to a read error, being one base from a far larger clone. This chain joins TRBV7-9 and TRBJ2-3; no firm D call. Germline V gene lookup returns CDR1 SEHNR and CDR2 FQNEAQ (reference sequence). This CDR3 is 12 amino acids long. The CDR3 DNA is TGTGTCAGCAGCTTCCCCGGGGATACGCAGTATTTT. Translated, it gives CVSSFPGDTQYF.

The chain has TRBV3-1 and TRBJ2-3; weak D call: TRBD2 (6 bases). CDR1 and CDR2 (germline): LGHDT, YNNKEL (reference sequence). V was clipped by 5 bases and J by 7 bases, with 19 bases between them. The CDR3 has 15 amino acids. For the CDR3, the DNA is TGTGCCAGCAGCTCTCCCCAAGCGACTAGGAATACGCAGTATTTT. Translated: CASSSPQATRNTQYF.

J is TRBJ2-1 and V is TRBV9; D not certain. Germline CDR1 reads SGDLS; CDR2 reads YYNGEE. V lost 0 bases to trimming and J lost 7 bases, with 8 bases between them. CDR3 length: 13 amino acids. The CDR3 nucleotides read TGTGCCAGCAGCGTAGGCCAGGCGAATGAGCAGTTCTTC. Translating it yields CASSVGQANEQFF.

The chain carries TRBV13 and TRBJ2-3; TRBD1 agrees at 8 bases. The CDR3 has 17 amino acids. Unmatched junction bases numbered 6, after V lost 0 bases and J lost 1 base. Per germline, CDR1 PRHDT and CDR2 FYEKMQ (reference sequence). The CDR3 DNA reads TGTGCCAGCAGCTTAGGCGTGGACAGGGAAGGCACAGATACGCAGTATTTT. As protein: CASSLGVDREGTDTQYF. Full variable domain (remainder filled in from reference TRBV13 and TRBJ2-3): AAGVIQSPRHLIKEKRETATLKCYPIPRHDTVYWYQQGPGQDPQFLISFYEKMQSDKGSIPDRFSAQQFSDYHSELNMSSLELGDSALYFCASSLGVDREGTDTQYFGPGTRLTVL.

This clonotype has a handful of counts. CDR3 sequence (DNA): TGTGCTAGTGGTTTCACCTACCGGGACCTACTACGGGGCTACACCTTC. This sequence encodes CASGFTYRDLLRGYTF. This chain connects TRBV12-5 to TRBJ1-2; TRBD1 is a possible D gene (5 bases). V was cut by 3 bases and J by 8 bases, with 22 bases left in between. This CDR3 spans 16 amino acids. Germline CDR1 and CDR2: LGHNT and FRNRAP.

This chain joins TRBV6-2 or TRBV6-3 and TRBJ2-3; D not certain. Trimming removed 6 bases from V and 0 bases from J, with 13 bases in between. Germline V lookup: CDR1 MNHEY, CDR2 SVGEGT. This CDR3 has 15 amino acids. For the CDR3, the DNA is TGTGCCAGCAGCCAAGATCTGATTAGCACAGATACGCAGTATTTT. Protein: CASSQDLISTDTQYF.

The chain uses TRBV6-1 and TRBJ1-1, with D perhaps TRBD1 (5 bases). CDR1 and CDR2 (germline): MNHNS, SASEGT. V was trimmed by 0 bases and J by 1 base, leaving 15 bases between them. The CDR3 runs 17 residues. CDR3 loop: CASSEAGRSVENTEAFF. As DNA, the CDR3 is TGTGCCAGCAGTGAAGCGGGACGATCCGTAGAGAACACTGAAGCTTTCTTT.

The chain employs TRBV7-3 and TRBJ2-3; D is undetermined. The germline V gene encodes CDR1 SGHTA and CDR2 FQGTGA. The CDR3 is 13 amino acids. V was pared by 5 bases and J by 7 bases, with 13 bases between. The CDR3 here is CASSKRPLNTQYF. CDR3 sequence (DNA): TGTGCCAGCAGCAAAAGGCCGTTAAATACGCAGTATTTT.

The chain joins TRBV28 to TRBJ2-7, with D possibly TRBD2 on 6 matching bases. CDR1 and CDR2 from the germline V gene are MDHEN and SYDVKM. V lost 2 bases, J lost 3 bases, and 20 bases lay in between. This CDR3 region has 17 residues. The CDR3 here is CASSLRPRRARSYEQYF. The CDR3 DNA is TGTGCCAGCAGTTTACGTCCAAGGAGGGCGAGGAGCTACGAGCAGTACTTC.

This chain links TRBV7-8 with TRBJ2-3, with 8 bases lining up with TRBD1. CDR1 and CDR2 from the germline V gene are SGHVS and FQNEAQ. This CDR3 is 15 amino acids long. Trimming cost V 5 bases and J 4 bases; bases outside gene matches: 8. For the CDR3, the DNA is TGTGCCAGCAGCCCCCAGGGGGCGGGGTCAGATACGCAGTATTTT. Its translation: CASSPQGAGSDTQYF.

A word on this clonotype: At one end the junction does not follow the germline gene, possibly because of a read error. J is TRBJ1-1 and V is TRBV4-2; D not resolved. The length of the CDR3 is 14 residues. The germline gives CDR1 LGHNA, CDR2 YNFKEQ. The CDR3 region is CASSPSGSNTGAFF. The CDR3 nucleotides are TGTGCCAGCAGCCCCTCAGGTTCAAACACTGGAGCTTTCTTT.

The chain links TRBV7-9 to TRBJ2-3; D might be TRBD1 (5 bases). The CDR3 totals 14 residues. V lost 5 bases, J lost 5 bases, and 14 bases lay in between. Germline V gene sequence: CDR1 SEHNR, CDR2 FQNEAQ (reference sequence). CDR3 loop: CASSPGHRGDTQYF. The CDR3 DNA sequence: TGTGCCAGCAGCCCAGGACATAGGGGAGATACGCAGTATTTT.

In this sample, this clonotype turned up many times. The rearrangement joins TRBV6-5 to TRBJ2-1; D remains unclear. Deletions cut 3 bases from V and 10 bases from J, with 10 bases between. This CDR3 is built from 12 residues. The V gene's germline CDR1 is MNHEY and CDR2 SVGAGI. Here the CDR3 reads CASSYGLGEQFF. CDR3 nucleotide sequence: TGTGCCAGCAGTTATGGTTTGGGGGAGCAGTTCTTC.

J is TRBJ1-1 and V is TRBV7-9; a weak D match, TRBD1 (6 bases). This CDR3 contains 17 residues. Germline assignment: CDR1 SEHNR and CDR2 FQNEAQ (reference sequence). Trimming stripped 5 bases from V and 3 bases from J, with 22 bases between. CDR3 region: CASSPPSPLGGDTEAFF. The DNA of the CDR3 is TGTGCCAGCAGCCCCCCCTCCCCCTTAGGGGGAGACACTGAAGCTTTCTTT.

The chain couples TRBV6-1 to TRBJ2-5; D is unresolved. The germline gives CDR1 MNHNS, CDR2 SASEGT. Between the trimmed V and J ends, which lost 1 base and 11 bases, there was a span of 11 bases. The CDR3 length is 12 residues. The CDR3 protein is CASSEVKYKQYF. In DNA form, the CDR3 reads TGTGCCAGCAGTGAAGTTAAATACAAGCAGTACTTC.

This clonotype was counted a few times. The rearrangement links TRBV25-1 to TRBJ2-4; the D is unclear. Per germline, CDR1 MGHDK and CDR2 SYGVNS. Trimming stripped 4 bases from V and 1 base from J, with 8 bases between. The CDR3 is 14 residues long. CDR3 loop: CASSATEAKNIQYF. For the CDR3, the DNA is TGTGCCAGCAGTGCCACGGAGGCCAAAAACATTCAGTACTTC.

The chain joins TRBV3-1 to TRBJ2-1; a possible D gene is TRBD1 (8 bases). The tail of the sequence fits TRBJ2-7 better, so the J call may be wrong. Germline V gene data show CDR1 as LGHDT and CDR2 as YNNKEL (reference sequence). The CDR3 sequence is 15 residues long. The CDR3 DNA follows: TGTGCCAGCAGCCAAGGCGGGGGACAGGTACATGAGCAGTACTTC. Its translation: CASSQGGGQVHEQYF.

This chain uses TRBV4-3 with TRBJ2-3; a weak D match, TRBD2 (5 bases). The CDR3 consists of 16 residues. Trimming took off 2 bases at V and 2 bases at J, with 14 bases between the two ends. CDR1 and CDR2 from the germline V gene are LGHNA and YSLEER. The CDR3 spells CASSQLAHYLTDTQYF. The CDR3 DNA reads as TGCGCCAGCAGCCAACTAGCCCATTACCTCACAGATACGCAGTATTTT.

V and J are TRBV12-5 and TRBJ2-1; perhaps D is TRBD1 or TRBD2 (5 bases each). This CDR3 has 14 amino acids. Germline assignment: CDR1 LGHNT and CDR2 FRNRAP. The germline V and J ends were trimmed by 0 bases and 10 bases, with 13 bases remaining between them. The chain's CDR3 is CASGLVTPRDEQFF. DNA of the CDR3: TGTGCTAGTGGTTTGGTAACTCCCCGGGACGAGCAGTTCTTC.

J is TRBJ2-2 and V is TRBV7-2, with 7 bases identical to TRBD1. Unmatched junction bases numbered 7, after V lost 5 bases and J lost 7 bases. This CDR3 is built from 14 residues. Germline CDR1 reads SGHTA; CDR2 reads FQGNSA. CDR3 DNA sequence: TGTGCCAGCAGCCAAAGACAGGGAATCGGGGAGCTGTTTTTT. Its translation: CASSQRQGIGELFF.

This clonotype was seen more than once but under ten times. The genes are TRBV12-5 and TRBJ1-1; D gene ambiguous. The CDR3 has 13 residues. V was cut by 3 bases and J by 6 bases, with 11 bases left in between. In germline, CDR1 is LGHNT, CDR2 FRNRAP. This CDR3 reads CASGFEVYAEAFF. In DNA form, the CDR3 reads TGTGCTAGTGGTTTCGAGGTCTATGCTGAAGCTTTCTTT.